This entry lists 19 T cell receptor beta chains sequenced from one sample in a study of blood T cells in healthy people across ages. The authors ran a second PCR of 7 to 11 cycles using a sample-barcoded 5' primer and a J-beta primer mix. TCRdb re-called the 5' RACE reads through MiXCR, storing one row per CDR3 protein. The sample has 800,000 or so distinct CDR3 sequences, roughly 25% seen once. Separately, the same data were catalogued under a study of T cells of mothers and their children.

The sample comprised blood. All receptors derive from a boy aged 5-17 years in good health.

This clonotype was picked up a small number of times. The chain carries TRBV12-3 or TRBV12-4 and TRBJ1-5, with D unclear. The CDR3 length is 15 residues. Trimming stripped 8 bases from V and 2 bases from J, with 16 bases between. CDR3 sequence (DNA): TGTGCCAGCTCACCCGGACCGGACGGCAATCAGCCCCAGCATTTT. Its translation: CASSPGPDGNQPQHF.

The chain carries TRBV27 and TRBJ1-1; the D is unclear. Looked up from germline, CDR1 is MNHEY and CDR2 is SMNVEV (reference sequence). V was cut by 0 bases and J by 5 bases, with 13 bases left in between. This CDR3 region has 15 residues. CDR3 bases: TGTGCCAGCAGTTTATCGGCAGGTGATGGGACTGAAGCTTTCTTT. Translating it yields CASSLSAGDGTEAFF.

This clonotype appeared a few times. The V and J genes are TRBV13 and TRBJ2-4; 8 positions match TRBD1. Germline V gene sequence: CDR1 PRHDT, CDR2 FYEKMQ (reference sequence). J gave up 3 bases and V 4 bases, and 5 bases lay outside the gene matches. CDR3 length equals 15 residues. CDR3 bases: TGTGCCAGCAGCTCGACAGGGGCGGACAAAAACATTCAGTACTTC. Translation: CASSSTGADKNIQYF.

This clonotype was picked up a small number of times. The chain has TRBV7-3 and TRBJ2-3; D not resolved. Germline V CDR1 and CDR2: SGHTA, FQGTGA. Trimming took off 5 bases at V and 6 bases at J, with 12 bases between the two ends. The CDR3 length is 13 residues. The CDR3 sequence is CASSTRTWDTQYF. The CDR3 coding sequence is TGTGCCAGCAGCACCCGAACTTGGGATACGCAGTATTTT.

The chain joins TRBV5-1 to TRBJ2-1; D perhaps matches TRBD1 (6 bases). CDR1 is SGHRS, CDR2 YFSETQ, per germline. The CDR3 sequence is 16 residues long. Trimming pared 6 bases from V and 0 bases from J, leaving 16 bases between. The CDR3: CASNKGGAVSYNEQFF. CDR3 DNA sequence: TGCGCCAGCAACAAAGGGGGAGCGGTCTCCTACAATGAGCAGTTCTTC. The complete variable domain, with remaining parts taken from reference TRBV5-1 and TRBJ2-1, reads KAGVTQTPRYLIKTRGQQVTLSCSPISGHRSVSWYQQTPGQGLQFLFEYFSETQRNKGNFPGRFSGRQFSNSRSEMNVSTLELGDSALYLCASNKGGAVSYNEQFFGPGTRLTVL.

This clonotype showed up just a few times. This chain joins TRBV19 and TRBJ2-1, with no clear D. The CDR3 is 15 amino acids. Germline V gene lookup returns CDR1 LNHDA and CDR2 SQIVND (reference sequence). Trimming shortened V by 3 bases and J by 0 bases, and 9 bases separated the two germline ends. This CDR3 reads CASSIDQSSYNEQFF. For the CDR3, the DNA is TGTGCCAGTAGTATCGACCAGAGCTCCTACAATGAGCAGTTCTTC.

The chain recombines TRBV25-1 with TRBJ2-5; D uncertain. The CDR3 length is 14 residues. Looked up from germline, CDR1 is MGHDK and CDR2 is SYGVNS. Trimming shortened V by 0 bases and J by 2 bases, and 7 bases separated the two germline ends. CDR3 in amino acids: CASSEYGRQETQYF. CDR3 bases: TGTGCCAGCAGTGAATACGGCAGGCAAGAGACCCAGTACTTC.

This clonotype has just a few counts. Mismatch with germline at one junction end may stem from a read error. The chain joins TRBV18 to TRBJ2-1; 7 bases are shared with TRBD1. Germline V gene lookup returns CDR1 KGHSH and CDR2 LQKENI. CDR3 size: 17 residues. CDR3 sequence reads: CASSPPAGQDSCNEQFF. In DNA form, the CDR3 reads TGTGCCAGCTCACCACCGGCCGGACAGGACTCCTGCAATGAGCAGTTCTTC. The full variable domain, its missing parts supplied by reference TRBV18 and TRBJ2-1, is NAGVMQNPRHLVRRRGQEARLRCSPMKGHSHVYWYRQLPEEGLKFMVYLQKENIIDESGMPKERFSAEFPKEGPSILRIQQVVRGDSAAYFCASSPPAGQDSCNEQFFGPGTRLTVL.

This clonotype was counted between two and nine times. The CDR3 sequence: CASTWFFGNQPQHF. CDR3 bases: TGTGCCAGCACTTGGTTTTTCGGGAATCAGCCCCAGCATTTT. J is TRBJ1-5 and V is TRBV5-6; D is ambiguous. Germline CDR1 and CDR2: SGHDT and YYEEEE. The CDR3 extends over 14 amino acids. V dropped 6 bases and J dropped 4 bases, with 14 bases sitting between them.

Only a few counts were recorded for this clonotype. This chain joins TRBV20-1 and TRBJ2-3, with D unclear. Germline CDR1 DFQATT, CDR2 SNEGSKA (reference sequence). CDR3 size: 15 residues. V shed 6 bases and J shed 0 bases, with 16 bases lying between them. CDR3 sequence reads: CSAPNHASSTDTQYF. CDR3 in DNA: TGCAGTGCACCTAACCACGCCTCTAGCACAGATACGCAGTATTTT.

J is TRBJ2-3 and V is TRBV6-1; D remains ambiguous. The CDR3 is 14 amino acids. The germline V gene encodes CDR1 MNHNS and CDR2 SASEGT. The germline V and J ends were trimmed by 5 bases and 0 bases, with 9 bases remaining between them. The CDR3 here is CASSRTPSTDTQYF. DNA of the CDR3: TGTGCCAGCAGTAGGACCCCCAGCACAGATACGCAGTATTTT.

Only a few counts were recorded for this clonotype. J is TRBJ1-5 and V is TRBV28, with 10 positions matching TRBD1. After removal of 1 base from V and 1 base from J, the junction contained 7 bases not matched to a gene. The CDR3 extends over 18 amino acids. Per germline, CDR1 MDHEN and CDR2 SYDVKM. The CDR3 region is CASSLSSGTGASNQPQHF. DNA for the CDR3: TGTGCCAGCAGTTTATCCTCGGGGACAGGGGCAAGCAATCAGCCCCAGCATTTT.

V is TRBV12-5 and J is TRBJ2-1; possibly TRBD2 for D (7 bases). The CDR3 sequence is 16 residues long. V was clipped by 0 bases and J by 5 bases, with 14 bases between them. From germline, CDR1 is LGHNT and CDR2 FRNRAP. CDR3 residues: CASGLVGGLRNNEQFF. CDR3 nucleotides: TGTGCTAGTGGTTTGGTAGGGGGACTACGAAACAATGAGCAGTTCTTC.

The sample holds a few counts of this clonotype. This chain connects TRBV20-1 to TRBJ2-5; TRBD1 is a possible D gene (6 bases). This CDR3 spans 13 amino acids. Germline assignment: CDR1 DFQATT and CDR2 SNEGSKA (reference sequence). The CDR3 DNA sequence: TGCAGCCACCGACAGGCACTCCAAGAGACCCAGTACTTC. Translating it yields CSHRQALQETQYF.

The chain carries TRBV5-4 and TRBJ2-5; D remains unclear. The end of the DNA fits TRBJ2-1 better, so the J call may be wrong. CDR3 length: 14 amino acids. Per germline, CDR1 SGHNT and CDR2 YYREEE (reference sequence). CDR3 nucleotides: TGTGCCAGCAGCCAAGATTTTGACTGGCATGAGCAGTTCTTC. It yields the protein CASSQDFDWHEQFF.

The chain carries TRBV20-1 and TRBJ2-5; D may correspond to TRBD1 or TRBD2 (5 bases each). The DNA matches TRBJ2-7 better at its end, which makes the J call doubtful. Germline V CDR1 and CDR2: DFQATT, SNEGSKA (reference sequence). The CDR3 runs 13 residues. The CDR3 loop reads CSAGAGTAYEQYF. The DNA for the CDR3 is TGCAGTGCTGGCGCCGGGACCGCCTACGAGCAGTACTTC.

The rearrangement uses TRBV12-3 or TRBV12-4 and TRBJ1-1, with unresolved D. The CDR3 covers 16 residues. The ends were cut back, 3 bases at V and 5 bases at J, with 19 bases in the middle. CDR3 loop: CASSFGSYRGKTEAFF. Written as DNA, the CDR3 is TGTGCCAGCAGTTTCGGCTCATACCGTGGGAAGACTGAAGCTTTCTTT.

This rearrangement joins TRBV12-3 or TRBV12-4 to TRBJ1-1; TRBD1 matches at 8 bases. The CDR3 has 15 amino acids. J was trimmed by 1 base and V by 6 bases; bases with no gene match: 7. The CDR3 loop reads CASSYKGTGNTEAFF. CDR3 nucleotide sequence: TGTGCCAGCAGCTATAAGGGGACAGGGAACACTGAAGCTTTCTTT.

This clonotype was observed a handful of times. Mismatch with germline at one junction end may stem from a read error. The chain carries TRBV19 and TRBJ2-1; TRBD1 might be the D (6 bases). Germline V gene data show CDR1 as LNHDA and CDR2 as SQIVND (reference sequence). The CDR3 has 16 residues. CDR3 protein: CTSSGPGAPSYNEQFF. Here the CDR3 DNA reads TGTACCAGTAGTGGGCCAGGGGCCCCCTCCTACAATGAGCAGTTCTTC.